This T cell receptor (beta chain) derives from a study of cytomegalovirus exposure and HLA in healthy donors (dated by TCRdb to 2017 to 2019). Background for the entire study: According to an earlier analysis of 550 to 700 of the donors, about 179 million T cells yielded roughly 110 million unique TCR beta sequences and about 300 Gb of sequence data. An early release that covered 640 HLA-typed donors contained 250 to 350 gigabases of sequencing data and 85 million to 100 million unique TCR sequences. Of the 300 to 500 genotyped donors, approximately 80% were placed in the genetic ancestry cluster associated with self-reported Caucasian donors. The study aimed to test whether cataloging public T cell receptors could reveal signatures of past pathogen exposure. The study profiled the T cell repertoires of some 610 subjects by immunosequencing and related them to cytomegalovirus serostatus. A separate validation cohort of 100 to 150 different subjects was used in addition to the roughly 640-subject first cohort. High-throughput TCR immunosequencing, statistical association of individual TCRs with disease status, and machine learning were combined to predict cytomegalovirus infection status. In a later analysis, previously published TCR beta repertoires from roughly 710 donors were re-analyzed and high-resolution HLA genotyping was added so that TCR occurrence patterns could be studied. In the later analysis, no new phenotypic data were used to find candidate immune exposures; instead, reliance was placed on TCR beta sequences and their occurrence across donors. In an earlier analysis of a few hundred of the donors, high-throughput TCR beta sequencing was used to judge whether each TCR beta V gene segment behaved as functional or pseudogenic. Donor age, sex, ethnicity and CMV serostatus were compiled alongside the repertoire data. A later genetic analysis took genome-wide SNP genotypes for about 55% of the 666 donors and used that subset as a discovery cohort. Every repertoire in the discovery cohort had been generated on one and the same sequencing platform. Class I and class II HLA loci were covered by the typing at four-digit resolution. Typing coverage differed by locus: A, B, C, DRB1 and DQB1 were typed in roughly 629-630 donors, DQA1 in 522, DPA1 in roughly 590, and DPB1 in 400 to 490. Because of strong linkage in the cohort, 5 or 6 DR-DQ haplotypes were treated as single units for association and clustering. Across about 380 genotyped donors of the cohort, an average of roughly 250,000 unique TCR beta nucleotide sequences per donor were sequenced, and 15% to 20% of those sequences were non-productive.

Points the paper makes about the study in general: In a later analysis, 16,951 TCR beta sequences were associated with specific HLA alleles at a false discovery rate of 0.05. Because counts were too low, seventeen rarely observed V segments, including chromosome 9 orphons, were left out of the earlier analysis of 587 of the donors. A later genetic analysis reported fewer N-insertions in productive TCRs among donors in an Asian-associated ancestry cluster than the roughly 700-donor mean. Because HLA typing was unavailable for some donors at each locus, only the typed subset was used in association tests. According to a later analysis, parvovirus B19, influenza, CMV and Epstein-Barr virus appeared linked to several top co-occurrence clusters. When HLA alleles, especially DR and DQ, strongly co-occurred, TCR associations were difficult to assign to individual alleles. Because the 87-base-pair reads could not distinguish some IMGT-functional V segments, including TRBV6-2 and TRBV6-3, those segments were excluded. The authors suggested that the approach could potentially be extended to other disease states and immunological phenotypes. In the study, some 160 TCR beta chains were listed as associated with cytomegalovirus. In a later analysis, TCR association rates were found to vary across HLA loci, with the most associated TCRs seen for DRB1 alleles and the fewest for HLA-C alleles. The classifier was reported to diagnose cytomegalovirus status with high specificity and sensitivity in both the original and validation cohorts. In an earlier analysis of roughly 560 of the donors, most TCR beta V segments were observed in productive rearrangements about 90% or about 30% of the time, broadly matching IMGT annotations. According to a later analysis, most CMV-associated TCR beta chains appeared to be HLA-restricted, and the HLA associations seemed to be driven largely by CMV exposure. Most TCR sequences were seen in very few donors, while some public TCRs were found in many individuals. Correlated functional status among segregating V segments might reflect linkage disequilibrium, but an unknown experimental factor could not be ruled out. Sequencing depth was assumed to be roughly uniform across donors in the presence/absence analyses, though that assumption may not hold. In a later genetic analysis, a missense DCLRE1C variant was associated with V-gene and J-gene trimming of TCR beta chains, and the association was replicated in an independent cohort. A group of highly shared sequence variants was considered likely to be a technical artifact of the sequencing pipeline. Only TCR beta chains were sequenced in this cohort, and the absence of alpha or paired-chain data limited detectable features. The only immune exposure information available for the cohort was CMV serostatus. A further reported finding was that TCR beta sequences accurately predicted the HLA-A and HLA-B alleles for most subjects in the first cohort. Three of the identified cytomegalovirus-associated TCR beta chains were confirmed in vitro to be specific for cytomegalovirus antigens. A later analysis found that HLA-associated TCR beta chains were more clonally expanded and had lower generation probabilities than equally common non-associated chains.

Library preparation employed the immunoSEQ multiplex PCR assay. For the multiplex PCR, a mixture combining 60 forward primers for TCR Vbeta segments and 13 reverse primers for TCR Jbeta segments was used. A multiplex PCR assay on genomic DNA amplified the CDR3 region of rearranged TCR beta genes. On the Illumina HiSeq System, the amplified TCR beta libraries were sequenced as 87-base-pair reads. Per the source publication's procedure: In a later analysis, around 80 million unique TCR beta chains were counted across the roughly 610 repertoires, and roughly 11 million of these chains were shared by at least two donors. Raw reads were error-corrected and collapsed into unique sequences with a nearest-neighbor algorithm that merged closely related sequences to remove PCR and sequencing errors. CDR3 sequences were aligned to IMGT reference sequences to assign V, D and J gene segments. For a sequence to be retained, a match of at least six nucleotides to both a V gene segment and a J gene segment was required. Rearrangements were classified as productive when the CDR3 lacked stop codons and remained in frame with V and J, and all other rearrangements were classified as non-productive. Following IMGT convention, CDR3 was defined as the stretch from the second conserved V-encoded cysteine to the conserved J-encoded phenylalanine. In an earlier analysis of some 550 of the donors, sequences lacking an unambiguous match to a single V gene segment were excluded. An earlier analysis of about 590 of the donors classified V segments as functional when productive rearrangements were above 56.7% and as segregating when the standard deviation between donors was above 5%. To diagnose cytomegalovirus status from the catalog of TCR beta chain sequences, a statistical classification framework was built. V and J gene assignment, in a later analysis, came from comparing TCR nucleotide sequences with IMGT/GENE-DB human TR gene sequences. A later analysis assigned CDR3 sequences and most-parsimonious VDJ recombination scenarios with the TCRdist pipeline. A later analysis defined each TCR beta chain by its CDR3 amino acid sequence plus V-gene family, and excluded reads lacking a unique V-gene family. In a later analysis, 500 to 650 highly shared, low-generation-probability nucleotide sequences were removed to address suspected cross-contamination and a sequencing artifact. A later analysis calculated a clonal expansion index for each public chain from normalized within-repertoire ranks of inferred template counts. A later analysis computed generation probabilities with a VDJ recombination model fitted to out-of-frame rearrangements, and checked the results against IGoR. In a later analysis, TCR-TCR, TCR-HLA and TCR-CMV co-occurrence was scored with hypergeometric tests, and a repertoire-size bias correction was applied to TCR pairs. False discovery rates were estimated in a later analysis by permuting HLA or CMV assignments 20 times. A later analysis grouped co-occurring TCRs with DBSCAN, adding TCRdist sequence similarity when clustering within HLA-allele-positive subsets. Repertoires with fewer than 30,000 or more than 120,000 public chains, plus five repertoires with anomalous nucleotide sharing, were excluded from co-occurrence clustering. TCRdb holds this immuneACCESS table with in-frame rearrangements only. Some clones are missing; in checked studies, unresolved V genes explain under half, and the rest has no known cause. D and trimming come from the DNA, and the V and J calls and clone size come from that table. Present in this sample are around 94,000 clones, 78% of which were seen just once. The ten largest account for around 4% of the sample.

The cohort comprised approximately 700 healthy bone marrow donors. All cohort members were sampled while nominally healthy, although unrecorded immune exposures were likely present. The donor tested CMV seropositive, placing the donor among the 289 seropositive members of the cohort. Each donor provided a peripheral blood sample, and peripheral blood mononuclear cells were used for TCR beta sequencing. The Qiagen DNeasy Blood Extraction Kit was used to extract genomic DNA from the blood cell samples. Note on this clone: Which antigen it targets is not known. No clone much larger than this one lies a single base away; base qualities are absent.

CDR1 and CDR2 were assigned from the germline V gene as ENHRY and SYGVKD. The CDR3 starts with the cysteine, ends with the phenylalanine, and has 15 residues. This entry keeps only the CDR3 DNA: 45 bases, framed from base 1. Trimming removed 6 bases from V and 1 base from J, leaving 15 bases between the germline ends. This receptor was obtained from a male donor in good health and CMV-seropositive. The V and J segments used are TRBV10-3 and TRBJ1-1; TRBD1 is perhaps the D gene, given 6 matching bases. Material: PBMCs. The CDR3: CAIRIQGRRNTEAFF. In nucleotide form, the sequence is TGTGCCATCAGGATACAGGGACGGCGGAACACTGAAGCTTTCTTT.